This T cell receptor beta chain was recorded in a study of shared clonotypes between healthy human individuals. This CDR3 has 14 residues. Deletions cut 8 bases from V and 0 bases from J, with 14 bases between. Germline CDR1 SNHLY, CDR2 FYNNEI. The authors loaded roughly 200 ng DNA, about 30,000 T cell genomes, into sorted-subset replicate PCRs. The method was immunoSEQ multiplex PCR; TCRdb's version includes in-frame clones alone and lacks a portion of them. The data hold about 610,000 clones, with approximately 97% observed a single time. The clonotype comes from a woman in her 30s in good health. The specimen was naive CD4+ T cells sorted from blood. Noted subset: CD45RA+ positively selected. The chain joins TRBV2 to TRBJ2-7; D is tentatively TRBD1 or TRBD2 (6 bases each). The CDR3 nucleotides read TGTGCCAGCCACACGGGGGCTTTCTCCTACGAGCAGTACTTC. This translates into CASHTGAFSYEQYF.